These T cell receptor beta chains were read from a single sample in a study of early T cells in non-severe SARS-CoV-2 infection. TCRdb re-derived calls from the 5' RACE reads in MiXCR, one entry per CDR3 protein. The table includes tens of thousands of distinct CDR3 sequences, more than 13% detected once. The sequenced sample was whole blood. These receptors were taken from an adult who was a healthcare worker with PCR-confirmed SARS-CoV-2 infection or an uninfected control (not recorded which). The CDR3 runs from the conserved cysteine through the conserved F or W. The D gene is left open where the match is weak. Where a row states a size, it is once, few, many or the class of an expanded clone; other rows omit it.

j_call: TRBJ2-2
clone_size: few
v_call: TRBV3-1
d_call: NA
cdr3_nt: TGTGCCAGCAGCCAAGAAGGGTACAACACCGGGGAGCTGTTTTTT
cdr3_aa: CASSQEGYNTGELFF

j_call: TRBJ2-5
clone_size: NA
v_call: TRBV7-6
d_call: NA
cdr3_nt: TGTGCCAGCAGCTTTGGGGGGTTAAAAGAGACCCAGTACTTC
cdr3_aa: CASSFGGLKETQYF

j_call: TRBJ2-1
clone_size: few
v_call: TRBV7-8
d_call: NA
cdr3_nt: TGTGCCAGCAGCTCTAGGGTTGGTGAGCAGTTCTTC
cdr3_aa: CASSSRVGEQFF

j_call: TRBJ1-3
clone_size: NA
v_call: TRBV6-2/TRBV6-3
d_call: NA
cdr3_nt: TGTGCCAGCAGTTACCGTAAAGGGGCGACTGGAAACACCATATATTTT
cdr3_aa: CASSYRKGATGNTIYF

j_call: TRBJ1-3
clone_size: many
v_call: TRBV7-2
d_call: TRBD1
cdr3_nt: TGTGCCAGCAGCTTAGCGGGACAGGGTTCCGGAAACACCATATATTTT
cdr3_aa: CASSLAGQGSGNTIYF

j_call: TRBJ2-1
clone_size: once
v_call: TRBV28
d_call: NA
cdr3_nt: TGTGCCAGCAGTTTGCCGGGGACTCACAATGAGCAGTTCTTC
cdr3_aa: CASSLPGTHNEQFF

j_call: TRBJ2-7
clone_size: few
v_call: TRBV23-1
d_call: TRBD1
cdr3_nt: TGCGCCAGCAGTCAATCGAGGACAGGGGGCCAAGTCTGGGCCTACGAGCAGTACTTC
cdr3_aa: CASSQSRTGGQVWAYEQYF

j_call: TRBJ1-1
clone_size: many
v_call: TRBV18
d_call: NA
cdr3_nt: TGTGCCAGCTCACCAAGCACAGGGAGGAACACTGAAGCTTTCTTT
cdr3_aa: CASSPSTGRNTEAFF

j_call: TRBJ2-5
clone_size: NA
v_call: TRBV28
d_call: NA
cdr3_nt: TGTGCCAGCAGTCCCCGGCAGGACCAAGAGACCCAGTACTTC
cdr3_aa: CASSPRQDQETQYF

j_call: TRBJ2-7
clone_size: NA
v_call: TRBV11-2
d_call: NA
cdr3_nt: TGTGCCAGCAGCTTAGTTCGCGACAGCCTCTACGAGCAGTACTTC
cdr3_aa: CASSLVRDSLYEQYF

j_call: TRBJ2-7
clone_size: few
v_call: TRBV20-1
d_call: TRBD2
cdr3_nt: TGCAGTGCTAGAGTTCTGACTAGCGGGACCTACGAGCAGTACTTC
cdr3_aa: CSARVLTSGTYEQYF

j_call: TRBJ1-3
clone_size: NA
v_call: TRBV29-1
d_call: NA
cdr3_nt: TGCAGCGTTGAGCAGGGCTCGAGCTCTGGAAACACCATATATTTT
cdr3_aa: CSVEQGSSSGNTIYF

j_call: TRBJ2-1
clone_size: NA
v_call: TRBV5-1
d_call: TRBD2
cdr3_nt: TGCGCCAGCAGCTTCTGGACTAGCGGGGGATACAATGAGCAGTTCTTC
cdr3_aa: CASSFWTSGGYNEQFF

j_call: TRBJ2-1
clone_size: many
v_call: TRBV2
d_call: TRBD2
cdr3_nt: TGTGCCAGTGACCCGTCCGTAGCGGGGCTTAACAATGAGCAGTTCTTC
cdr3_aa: CASDPSVAGLNNEQFF

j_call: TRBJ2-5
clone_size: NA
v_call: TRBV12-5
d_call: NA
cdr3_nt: TGTGCTAGTGCCGTCCAGCCATCCCCGTACCAAGAGACCCAGTACTTC
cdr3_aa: CASAVQPSPYQETQYF

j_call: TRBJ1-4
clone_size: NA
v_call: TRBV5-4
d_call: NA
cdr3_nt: TGTGCCAGCAGCTTGGAAAGGAGTGAAAATTTTTTT
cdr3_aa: CASSLERSENFF

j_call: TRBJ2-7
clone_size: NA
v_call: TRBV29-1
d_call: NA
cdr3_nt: TGCAGCGTTATTCCCCGGGCTACCGAGCAGTACTTC
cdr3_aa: CSVIPRATEQYF

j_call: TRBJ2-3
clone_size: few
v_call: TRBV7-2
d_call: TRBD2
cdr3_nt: TGTGCCAGCAGCTCATACTATCTAGCGGGCGTGGGAGATACGCAGTATTTT
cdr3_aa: CASSSYYLAGVGDTQYF

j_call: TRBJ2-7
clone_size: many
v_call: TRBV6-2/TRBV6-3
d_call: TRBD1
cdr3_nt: TGTGCCAGCAGTTACATCCGGGACAGTATCCTTGACGAGCAGTACTTC
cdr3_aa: CASSYIRDSILDEQYF

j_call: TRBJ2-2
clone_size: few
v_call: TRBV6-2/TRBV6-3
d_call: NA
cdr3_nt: TGTGCCAGCAGAATAGGGACGAACACCGGGGAGCTGTTTTTT
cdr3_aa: CASRIGTNTGELFF

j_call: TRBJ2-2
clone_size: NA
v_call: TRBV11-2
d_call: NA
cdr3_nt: TGTGCCAGCAGCTTTCGTTCTTTCCCCAACACCGGGGAGCTGTTTTTT
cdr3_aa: CASSFRSFPNTGELFF

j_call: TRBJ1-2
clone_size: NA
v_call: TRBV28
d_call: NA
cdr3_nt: TGTGCCAGCAGTTTAACAGGTGGGGGCTACACCTTC
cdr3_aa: CASSLTGGGYTF

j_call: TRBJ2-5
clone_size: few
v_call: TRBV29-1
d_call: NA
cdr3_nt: TGCAGCGTTGGCCGAGACAGGGAGGGGGAGACCCAGTACTTC
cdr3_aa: CSVGRDREGETQYF

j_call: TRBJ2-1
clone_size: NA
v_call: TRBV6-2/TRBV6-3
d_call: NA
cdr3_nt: TGTGCCAGCAGCGATGACAGCTACAATGAGCAGTTCTTC
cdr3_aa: CASSDDSYNEQFF

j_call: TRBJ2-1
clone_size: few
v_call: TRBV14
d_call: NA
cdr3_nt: TGTGCCAGCAGCCAAGTTCAGTCCTACAATGAGCAGTTCTTC
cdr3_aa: CASSQVQSYNEQFF

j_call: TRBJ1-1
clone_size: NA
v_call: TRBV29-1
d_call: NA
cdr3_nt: TGCAGCGTCGAAGGCAGGGACGGCACTGAAGCTTTCTTT
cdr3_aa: CSVEGRDGTEAFF

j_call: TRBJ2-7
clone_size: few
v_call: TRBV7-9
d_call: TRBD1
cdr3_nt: TGTGCCAGCAGCGGAGGACAGGGGGGTTCCTACGAGCAGTACTTC
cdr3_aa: CASSGGQGGSYEQYF

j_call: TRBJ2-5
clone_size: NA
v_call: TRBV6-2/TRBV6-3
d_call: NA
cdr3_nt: TGTGCCAGCAGTTTCTCCGGGACGGTGGAGACCCAGTACTTC
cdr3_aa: CASSFSGTVETQYF

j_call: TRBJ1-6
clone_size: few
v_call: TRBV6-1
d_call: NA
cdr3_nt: TGTGCCAGCAGTATTCCGAGCTCCTATAATTCACCCCTCCACTTT
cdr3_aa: CASSIPSSYNSPLHF

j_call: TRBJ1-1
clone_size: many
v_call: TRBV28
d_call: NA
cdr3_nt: TGTGCCAGCAGTTTAAGGGGGGGGTGGACTGAAGCTTTCTTT
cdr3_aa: CASSLRGGWTEAFF

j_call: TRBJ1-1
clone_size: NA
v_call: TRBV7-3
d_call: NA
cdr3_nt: TGTGCCAGCAGCCTCAGGGGAATGGTTACTGAAGCTTTCTTT
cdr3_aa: CASSLRGMVTEAFF

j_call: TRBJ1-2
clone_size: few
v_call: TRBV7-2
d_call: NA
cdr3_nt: TGTGCCAGCAGCTCCCGGACAGTAGCATATGGCTACACCTTC
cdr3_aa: CASSSRTVAYGYTF

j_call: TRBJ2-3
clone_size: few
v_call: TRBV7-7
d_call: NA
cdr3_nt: TGTGCCAGCAGCTTAAGCCCGGTAAATTCAGATACGCAGTATTTT
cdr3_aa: CASSLSPVNSDTQYF

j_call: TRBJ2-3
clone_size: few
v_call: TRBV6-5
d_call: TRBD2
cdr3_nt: TGTGCCAGCAGCCCCCTCAGACGGGGGGGGAGCACAGATACGCAGTATTTT
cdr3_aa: CASSPLRRGGSTDTQYF

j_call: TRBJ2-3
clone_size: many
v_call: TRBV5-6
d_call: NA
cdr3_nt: TGTGCCAGCAGCTTGATCCCTCGGACCACAGATACGCAGTATTTT
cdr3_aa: CASSLIPRTTDTQYF

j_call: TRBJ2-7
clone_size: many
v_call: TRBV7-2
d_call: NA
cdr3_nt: TGTGCCAGCAGCCGAGTACCTGAGGGCTACGAGCAGTACTTC
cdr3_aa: CASSRVPEGYEQYF

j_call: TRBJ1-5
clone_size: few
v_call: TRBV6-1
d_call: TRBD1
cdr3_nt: TGTGCCAGCAGAACCGAAACAGGGGTGAGCAATCAGCCCCAGCATTTT
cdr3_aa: CASRTETGVSNQPQHF

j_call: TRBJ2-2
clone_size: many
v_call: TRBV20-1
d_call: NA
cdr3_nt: TGCAGTGCTTCTTCTACAGGCTATAACACCGGGGAGCTGTTTTTT
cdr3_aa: CSASSTGYNTGELFF

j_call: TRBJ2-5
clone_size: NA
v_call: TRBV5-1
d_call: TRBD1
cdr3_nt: TGCGCCAGCAGCCGACAGGGTCGACCCTTGGACCAAGAGACCCAGTACTTC
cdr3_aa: CASSRQGRPLDQETQYF

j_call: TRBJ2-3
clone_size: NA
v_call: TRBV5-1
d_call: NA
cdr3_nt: TGCGCCAGCAGCTTGGAGGCTAGCTATGGGGCAGATACGCAGTATTTT
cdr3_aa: CASSLEASYGADTQYF

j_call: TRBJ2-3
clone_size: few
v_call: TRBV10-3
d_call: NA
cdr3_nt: TGTGCCATCAAGGCCGGGGAAGATACGCAGTATTTT
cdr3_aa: CAIKAGEDTQYF

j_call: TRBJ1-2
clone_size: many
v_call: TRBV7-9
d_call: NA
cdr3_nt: TGTGCCAGCAGCCCCTTGGGGGGAAGTGATGGCTACACCTTC
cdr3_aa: CASSPLGGSDGYTF

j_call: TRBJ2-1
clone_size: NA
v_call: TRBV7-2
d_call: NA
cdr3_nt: TGTGCCAGCAGCTTAGACGGGGCAGGGCCGCGGGAGCAGTTCTTC
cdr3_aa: CASSLDGAGPREQFF

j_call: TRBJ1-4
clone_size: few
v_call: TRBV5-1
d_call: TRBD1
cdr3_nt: TGCGCCAGCAGCATCGGGACAGGGGCAAATGAAAAACTGTTTTTT
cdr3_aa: CASSIGTGANEKLFF

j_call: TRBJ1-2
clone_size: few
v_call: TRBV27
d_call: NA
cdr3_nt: TGTGCCAGCAGTTTATATGGCGGGTACCGGGATGGCTACACCTTC
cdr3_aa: CASSLYGGYRDGYTF

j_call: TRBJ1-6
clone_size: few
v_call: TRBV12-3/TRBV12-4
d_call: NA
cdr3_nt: TGTGCCAGCGGTCTGAGATCCTATAATTCACCCCTCCACTTT
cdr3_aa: CASGLRSYNSPLHF

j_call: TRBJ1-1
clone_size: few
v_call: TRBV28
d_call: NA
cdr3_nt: TGTGCCAGCAGTTTGGTAAGCACTGAAGCTTTCTTT
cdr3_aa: CASSLVSTEAFF